Below are 8 T cell receptor beta chains sequenced from a single sample in a study of T cell responses to AZD1222 COVID-19 vaccine. Generated by immunoSEQ multiplex PCR, the TCRdb table keeps only in-frame clones and is missing some. The sample includes more than 120,000 clones, roughly 91% of them seen just once. Specimen: peripheral blood, collected on day 0 of AZD1222 vaccination. Receptor source: an adult in good health.

The chain has TRBV5-4 and TRBJ2-7, with 10 bases lining up with TRBD2. CDR1 and CDR2 (germline): SGHNT, YYREEE (reference sequence). The ends lost 5 bases at V and 1 base at J; junction bases unmatched: 6. The CDR3 is 15 amino acids. This chain's CDR3 is CASSKRLAGSYEQYF. Written as DNA, the CDR3 is TGTGCCAGCAGTAAGAGACTAGCGGGTTCCTACGAGCAGTACTTC. Looking up the rest from reference TRBV5-4 and TRBJ2-7 gives the full variable domain: ETGVTQSPTHLIKTRGQQVTLRCSSQSGHNTVSWYQQALGQGPQFIFQYYREEENGRGNFPPRFSGLQFPNYSSELNVNALELDDSALYLCASSKRLAGSYEQYFGPGTRLTVT.

The rearrangement uses TRBV11-1 and TRBJ2-7; possible D gene TRBD1, 6 bases. The CDR3 covers 11 residues. Germline CDR1 SGHAT, CDR2 FQDESV (reference sequence). The V and J ends lost 5 bases and 6 bases respectively, with 8 bases between them. In DNA form, the CDR3 reads TGTGCCAGCAGCCAAGGGGGCGAGCAGTACTTC. Translated, it gives CASSQGGEQYF.

This sequence joins TRBV2 and TRBJ2-5; no clear D gene. V was cut by 3 bases and J by 7 bases, with 12 bases left in between. Germline V CDR1 and CDR2: SNHLY, FYNNEI. This CDR3 is built from 13 residues. The CDR3 is CASSDVGVGTQYF. In DNA form, the CDR3 reads TGTGCCAGCAGTGATGTTGGGGTAGGGACCCAGTACTTC. Supplemented by reference TRBV2 and TRBJ2-5, the full variable domain reads EPEVTQTPSHQVTQMGQEVILRCVPISNHLYFYWYRQILGQKVEFLVSFYNNEISEKSEIFDDQFSVERPDGSNFTLKIRSTKLEDSAMYFCASSDVGVGTQYFGPGTRLLVL.

In this sample, this clone turned up once. The J gene is TRBJ1-1, the V gene TRBV10-3; 9 bases line up with TRBD1. The CDR3 consists of 17 residues. V shed 2 bases and J 2 bases; nucleotides not matched to a gene: 9. Germline V CDR1 and CDR2: ENHRY, SYGVKD. CDR3 coding DNA: TGTGCCATCAGTGAGCCCGGGACAGGGCTGAGAAACACTGAAGCTTTCTTT. Its translation is CAISEPGTGLRNTEAFF.

The chain combines TRBV3-1 (or the pseudogene TRBV3-2) with TRBJ2-1; 9 bases are shared with TRBD2. The ends lost 5 bases at V and 4 bases at J; junction bases unmatched: 6. The length of the CDR3 is 15 residues. Germline V gene lookup returns CDR1 LGHDT and CDR2 YNNKEL (reference sequence). CDR3 sequence reads: CASSFRLAAYNEQFF. For the CDR3, the DNA is TGTGCCAGCAGCTTCCGACTAGCGGCATACAATGAGCAGTTCTTC.

The chain links TRBV9 to TRBJ2-1, with D maybe TRBD2 (6 bases). The CDR3 totals 17 residues. The V gene's germline CDR1 is SGDLS and CDR2 YYNGEE. Between the trimmed V and J ends, which lost 0 bases and 6 bases, there was a span of 19 bases. Here the CDR3 DNA reads TGTGCCAGCAGCGTAGCCCCCGGGAGCGGAGGTCGCAATGAGCAGTTCTTC. It is translated as CASSVAPGSGGRNEQFF.

The chain is built from TRBV5-5 and TRBJ1-2, with TRBD1 identical over 7 bases. V was pared by 6 bases and J by 8 bases, with 16 bases of the junction left unmatched. The CDR3 sequence is 15 residues long. CDR1 is SGHKS, CDR2 YYEKEE, per germline (reference sequence). The CDR3 DNA reads TGTGCCAGCAACCTACAGGGGATGGAAAGTAGGGGCTACACCTTC. Its protein is CASNLQGMESRGYTF.

This chain joins TRBV2 and TRBJ2-7; D is perhaps TRBD1 (6 bases). The CDR3 runs to 13 residues. V was trimmed by 9 bases and J by 5 bases, leaving 17 bases between them. CDR1 is SNHLY, CDR2 FYNNEI, per germline. The CDR3, as DNA: TGTGCCAGAGGGGACACCCTAAGGGACGAGCAGTACTTC. As protein: CARGDTLRDEQYF.